This entry describes one TCR beta chain. This clone's antigen is unknown. Base qualities were left out, and no much larger clone turns up one base away. The data were obtained in a study of cytomegalovirus exposure and HLA in healthy donors (dated by TCRdb to between 2016 and 2019). For the wider study: According to an earlier analysis of 587 of the donors, some 180 million T cells yielded 117 million unique TCR beta sequences and about 300 Gb of sequence data. Along with the roughly 670-subject first cohort, a separate validation cohort of 120 different subjects was used. High-throughput TCR immunosequencing, statistical association of individual TCRs with disease status, and machine learning were combined to predict cytomegalovirus infection status. About five DR-DQ haplotypes were treated as single units for association and clustering because of strong linkage in the cohort. Every repertoire in the discovery cohort had been generated on one and the same sequencing platform. About 330 gigabases of sequencing data and roughly 80 million unique TCR sequences made up an early release that covered several hundred HLA-typed donors. In a later analysis, previously published TCR beta repertoires from 550 to 750 donors were re-analyzed and high-resolution HLA genotyping was added so that TCR occurrence patterns could be studied. Across under 500 genotyped donors of the cohort, an average of about 240,000 unique TCR beta nucleotide sequences per donor were sequenced, and roughly a sixth of those sequences were non-productive. HLA typing included class I and class II loci at four-digit resolution. Among the roughly 390 genotyped donors, around 79% belonged to the genetic ancestry cluster associated with self-reported Caucasian donors. The aim of the study was to test whether cataloging public T cell receptors could identify signatures of past pathogen exposure. Alongside the repertoire data, information on donor age, sex, ethnicity and CMV serostatus was compiled. Genome-wide SNP genotypes for about 65% of the 666 donors were used in a later genetic analysis, which treated that subset as a discovery cohort. Typing coverage differed by locus: A, B, C, DRB1 and DQB1 were typed in about 620-630 donors, DQA1 in about 500, DPA1 in some 610, and DPB1 in just under 480. The study used immunosequencing to profile the T cell repertoires of approximately 690 subjects and linked those repertoires to cytomegalovirus serostatus. In the later analysis, no new phenotypic data were used to find candidate immune exposures; instead, reliance was placed on TCR beta sequences and their occurrence across donors. An earlier analysis of roughly 600 of the donors used high-throughput TCR beta sequencing to judge whether each TCR beta V gene segment behaved as functional or pseudogenic.

The full study reports these points: A further reported finding was that TCR beta sequences accurately predicted the HLA-A and HLA-B alleles for most subjects in the first cohort. The presence/absence analyses assumed that sequencing depth was roughly uniform across donors, and that assumption may not be true. At a false discovery rate of 0.05, a later analysis linked about 16,000 TCR beta sequences to specific HLA alleles. Cytomegalovirus status was reported to be diagnosed by the classifier with high specificity and sensitivity in both the original and validation cohorts. A later genetic analysis associated a missense DCLRE1C variant with V-gene and J-gene trimming of TCR beta chains, and an independent cohort replicated the association. It was suggested by the authors that the approach could potentially be generalized to other disease states and immunological phenotypes. Across donors, most TCR sequences were observed very rarely, whereas some public TCRs were present in many individuals. In a later analysis, most CMV-associated TCR beta chains were found to appear HLA-restricted, with HLA associations seemingly driven largely by CMV exposure. Compared with equally common non-associated chains, HLA-associated TCR beta chains in a later analysis were more clonally expanded and had lower generation probabilities. Linkage disequilibrium might explain the correlated functional status among segregating V segments, but an unknown experimental factor could not be ruled out. According to a later analysis, TCR association rates differed among HLA loci, with DRB1 alleles showing the most associated TCRs and HLA-C alleles showing the fewest. In an earlier analysis of about 550 of the donors, most TCR beta V segments were observed in productive rearrangements about 87% or about 30% of the time, broadly matching IMGT annotations. A cluster of highly shared sequence variants was judged likely to represent a technical artifact of the sequencing pipeline. In the study, 150 to 200 TCR beta chains were listed as associated with cytomegalovirus. CMV serostatus was the only immune exposure information available for the cohort. Because counts were too low, seventeen rarely observed V segments, including chromosome 9 orphons, were left out of the earlier analysis of roughly 600 of the donors. In a later genetic analysis, fewer N-insertions in productive TCRs were reported among donors in an Asian-associated ancestry cluster than the approximately 670-donor mean. Strong co-occurrence of HLA alleles, especially DR and DQ, made assigning TCR associations to individual alleles difficult. Because the 87-base-pair reads could not distinguish some IMGT-functional V segments, including TRBV6-2 and TRBV6-3, those segments were excluded. HLA typing was unavailable for some donors at each locus, so association tests used only the typed subset. In this cohort, only TCR beta chains were sequenced, and detectable features were limited by the absence of alpha or paired-chain data. A later analysis reported that several top co-occurrence clusters appeared linked to parvovirus B19, influenza, CMV and Epstein-Barr virus. In vitro tests confirmed that a few of the cytomegalovirus-associated TCR beta chains recognize cytomegalovirus antigens.

The cohort was made up of around 720 healthy bone marrow donors. All cohort members were sampled while nominally healthy, although unrecorded immune exposures were likely present. The donor was CMV seronegative and belonged to the group of 320 or so seronegative cohort members. Every donor gave a peripheral blood sample, and the peripheral blood mononuclear cells from that sample were used for TCR beta sequencing. Genomic DNA was extracted from the blood cell samples with the Qiagen DNeasy Blood Extraction Kit. Library construction relied on the immunoSEQ multiplex PCR assay. The multiplex PCR relied on a mix of 60 forward primers for TCR Vbeta segments and 13 reverse primers for TCR Jbeta segments. The CDR3 region of rearranged TCR beta genes was amplified from genomic DNA with a multiplex PCR assay. The Illumina HiSeq System was used to sequence the amplified TCR beta libraries as 87-base-pair reads. For the original study's pipeline: A later analysis tallied 75 million to 95 million unique TCR beta chains across the 610 or so repertoires, and around 10 million of those chains were shared by two or more donors. Raw reads were error-corrected and collapsed into unique sequences with a nearest-neighbor algorithm that merged closely related sequences to remove PCR and sequencing errors. CDR3 sequences were aligned to IMGT reference sequences to assign V, D and J gene segments. For a sequence to be retained, at least a six-nucleotide match to both a V gene segment and a J gene segment was required. Rearrangements were classified as productive when the CDR3 lacked stop codons and remained in frame with V and J, and all other rearrangements were classified as non-productive. CDR3 was defined according to IMGT convention as the region running from the second conserved V-encoded cysteine to the conserved J-encoded phenylalanine. In an earlier analysis of more than 550 of the donors, sequences lacking an unambiguous match to a single V gene segment were excluded. In an earlier analysis of roughly 500 of the donors, V segments were called functional above 56.7% productive rearrangements and were called segregating when the between-donor standard deviation exceeded 5%. A statistical classification framework was developed to diagnose cytomegalovirus status using the catalog of TCR beta chain sequences. A later analysis assigned V and J genes by comparing TCR nucleotide sequences with IMGT/GENE-DB human TR gene sequences. The TCRdist pipeline was used in a later analysis to assign CDR3 sequences and most-parsimonious VDJ recombination scenarios. In a later analysis, each TCR beta chain was defined by its CDR3 amino acid sequence together with its V-gene family, and reads lacking a unique V-gene family were excluded. A later analysis removed roughly 590 highly shared, low-generation-probability nucleotide sequences to deal with suspected cross-contamination and a sequencing artifact. In a later analysis, a clonal expansion index for each public chain was calculated from normalized within-repertoire ranks of inferred template counts. Generation probabilities in a later analysis came from a VDJ recombination model fitted to out-of-frame rearrangements, and those results were checked against IGoR. A later analysis scored TCR-TCR, TCR-HLA and TCR-CMV co-occurrence with hypergeometric tests, applying a repertoire-size bias correction to TCR pairs. A later analysis estimated false discovery rates by permuting HLA or CMV assignments 20 times. In a later analysis, co-occurring TCRs were grouped using DBSCAN, and TCRdist sequence similarity was added for clustering within HLA-allele-positive subsets. Co-occurrence clustering excluded repertoires with fewer than 30,000 or more than 120,000 public chains, plus five with anomalous nucleotide sharing. TCRdb retrieved this table from immuneACCESS and kept in-frame rearrangements only. Not all clones are present; in checked studies, unresolved V genes account for under half, and no reason is known for the remainder. V and J calls and clone size are given by that table; D and trimming were obtained from the DNA. This sample has under 150,000 clones in its table, and 84% of those were observed once. Approximately 2.4% of the sample is taken by the ten largest.

The germline V gene yields MGHRA for CDR1 and YSYEKL for CDR2. From V the trimming removes 4 bases and from J it removes 0 bases, while the gene matches leave 6 bases of the junction unaccounted for. Including cysteine and phenylalanine, the CDR3 has 16 amino acids. The only DNA kept is the CDR3, 48 bases in frame from the first base. The sequenced sample consisted of PBMCs. The chain links TRBV4-1 with TRBJ2-3, with 8 bases matching TRBD2. The sequence came from a man aged 50 or older in good health and CMV-seronegative. The CDR3 here reads CASSLLAVTSTDTQYF. The nucleotide sequence is TGCGCCAGCAGCCTACTAGCGGTAACTAGCACAGATACGCAGTATTTT.